The present T cell receptor beta chain was sequenced within a study of shared clonotypes between healthy human individuals. Across several immunoSEQ plates, the genomic DNA of each subset was split evenly. Clones were sequenced by immunoSEQ multiplex PCR, and TCRdb holds only the in-frame ones, with some missing. The sample yields about 870,000 clones, more than 85% seen once. The ends were cut back, 2 bases at V and 1 base at J, with 9 bases in the middle. This CDR3 region has 14 residues. Looked up from germline, CDR1 is SGHDT and CDR2 is YYEEEE. About this clone: The antigen remains undetermined.

Notes on the study in general: Generally, naive subsets came out with larger estimated richness than memory subsets.

Positive CCR7 selection of CD45RO-negative cells yielded the naive CD8 cells, and terminally differentiated effector memory CD45RA+ cells were excluded. The source of this sequence is a man in his thirties or forties in good health. Sequenced sample: naive CD8+ T cells sorted from blood. The chain couples TRBV5-6 to TRBJ1-1; no clear D gene. DNA of the CDR3: TGTGCCAGCAGCTTCGTGCAGCAGAACACTGAAGCTTTCTTT. It translates to CASSFVQQNTEAFF. Full variable domain (remainder filled in from reference TRBV5-6 and TRBJ1-1): DAGVTQSPTHLIKTRGQQVTLRCSPKSGHDTVSWYQQALGQGPQFIFQYYEEEERQRGNFPDRFSGHQFPNYSSELNVNALLLGDSALYLCASSFVQQNTEAFFGQGTRLTVV.